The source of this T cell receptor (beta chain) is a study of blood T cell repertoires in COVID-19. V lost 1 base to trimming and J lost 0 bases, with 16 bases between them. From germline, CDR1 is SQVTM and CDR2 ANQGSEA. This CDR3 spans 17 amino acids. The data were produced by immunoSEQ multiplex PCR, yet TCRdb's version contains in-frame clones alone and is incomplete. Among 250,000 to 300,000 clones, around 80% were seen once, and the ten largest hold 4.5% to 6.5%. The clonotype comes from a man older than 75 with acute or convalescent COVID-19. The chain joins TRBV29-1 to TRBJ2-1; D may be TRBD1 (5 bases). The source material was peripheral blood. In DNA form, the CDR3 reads TGCAGCGTTGAAGGCCATAAAGGGGCCCTCTCCTACAATGAGCAGTTCTTC. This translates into CSVEGHKGALSYNEQFF.